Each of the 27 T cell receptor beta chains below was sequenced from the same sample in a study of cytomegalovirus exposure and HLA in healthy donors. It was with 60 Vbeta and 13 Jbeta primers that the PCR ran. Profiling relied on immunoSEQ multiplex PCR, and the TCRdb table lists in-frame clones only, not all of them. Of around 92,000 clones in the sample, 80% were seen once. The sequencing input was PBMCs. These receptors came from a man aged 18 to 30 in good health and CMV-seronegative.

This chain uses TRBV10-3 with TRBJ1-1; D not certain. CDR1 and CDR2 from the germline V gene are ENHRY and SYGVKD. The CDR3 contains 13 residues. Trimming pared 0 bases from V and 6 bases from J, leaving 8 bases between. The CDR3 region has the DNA TGTGCCATCAGTGAGTCGACCGGGGCTGAAGCTTTCTTT. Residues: CAISESTGAEAFF.

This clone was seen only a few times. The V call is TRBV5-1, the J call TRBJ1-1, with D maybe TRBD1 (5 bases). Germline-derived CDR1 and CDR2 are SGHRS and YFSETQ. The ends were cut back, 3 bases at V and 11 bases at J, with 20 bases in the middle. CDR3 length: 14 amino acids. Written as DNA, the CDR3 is TGCGCCAGCAGCTCAGGGCGGACCTCCTTGAGGGCTTTCTTT. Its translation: CASSSGRTSLRAFF. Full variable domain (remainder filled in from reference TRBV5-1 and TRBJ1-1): KAGVTQTPRYLIKTRGQQVTLSCSPISGHRSVSWYQQTPGQGLQFLFEYFSETQRNKGNFPGRFSGRQFSNSRSEMNVSTLELGDSALYLCASSSGRTSLRAFFGQGTRLTVV.

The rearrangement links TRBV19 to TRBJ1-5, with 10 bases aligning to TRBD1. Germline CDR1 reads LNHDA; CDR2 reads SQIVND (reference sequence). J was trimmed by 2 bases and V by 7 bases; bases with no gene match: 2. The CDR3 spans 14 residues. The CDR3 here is CASTGTGGNQPQHF. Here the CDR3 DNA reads TGTGCCAGTACCGGGACAGGGGGCAATCAGCCCCAGCATTTT.

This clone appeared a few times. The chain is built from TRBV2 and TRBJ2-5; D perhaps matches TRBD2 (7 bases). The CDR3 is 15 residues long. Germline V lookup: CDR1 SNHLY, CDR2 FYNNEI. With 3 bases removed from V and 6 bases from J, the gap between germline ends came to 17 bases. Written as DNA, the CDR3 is TGTGCCAGCAGTGAGCCTTGGGGGGGCGAAAAGACCCAGTACTTC. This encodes CASSEPWGGEKTQYF. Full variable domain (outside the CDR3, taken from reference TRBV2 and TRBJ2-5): EPEVTQTPSHQVTQMGQEVILRCVPISNHLYFYWYRQILGQKVEFLVSFYNNEISEKSEIFDDQFSVERPDGSNFTLKIRSTKLEDSAMYFCASSEPWGGEKTQYFGPGTRLLVL.

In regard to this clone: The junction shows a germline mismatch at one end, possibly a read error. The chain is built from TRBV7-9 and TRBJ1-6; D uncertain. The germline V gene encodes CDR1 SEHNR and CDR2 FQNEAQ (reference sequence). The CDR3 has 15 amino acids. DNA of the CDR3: TGTTCCAGCAGCCTGGAGGGTCTGCTTAATTCACCCCTCCACTTT. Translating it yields CSSSLEGLLNSPLHF.

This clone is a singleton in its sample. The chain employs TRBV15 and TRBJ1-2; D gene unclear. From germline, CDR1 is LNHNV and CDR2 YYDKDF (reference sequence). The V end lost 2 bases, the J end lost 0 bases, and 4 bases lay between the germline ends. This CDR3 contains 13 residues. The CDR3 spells CATSRPTNYGYTF. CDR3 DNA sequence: TGTGCCACCAGCAGACCCACTAACTATGGCTACACCTTC.

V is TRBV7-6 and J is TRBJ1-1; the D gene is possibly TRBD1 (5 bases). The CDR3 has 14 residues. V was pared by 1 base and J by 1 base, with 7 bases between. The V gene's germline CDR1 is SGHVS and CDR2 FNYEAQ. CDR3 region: CASSLGGTNTEAFF. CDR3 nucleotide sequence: TGTGCCAGCAGCTTAGGGGGCACGAACACTGAAGCTTTCTTT.

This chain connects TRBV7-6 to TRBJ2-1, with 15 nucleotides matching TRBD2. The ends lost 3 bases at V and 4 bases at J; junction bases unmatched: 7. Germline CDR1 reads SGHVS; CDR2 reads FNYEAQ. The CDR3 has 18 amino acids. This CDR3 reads CASSFGGLAGGTYNEQFF. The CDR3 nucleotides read TGTGCCAGCAGCTTTGGGGGACTAGCGGGGGGAACATACAATGAGCAGTTCTTC.

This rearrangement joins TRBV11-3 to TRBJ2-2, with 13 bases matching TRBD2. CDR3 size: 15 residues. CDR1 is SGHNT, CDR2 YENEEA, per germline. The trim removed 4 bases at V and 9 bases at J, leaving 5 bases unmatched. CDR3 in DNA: TGTGCCAGCAGCTCCACTAGCGGGGGGGCCCGGGAGCTGTTTTTT. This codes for CASSSTSGGARELFF.

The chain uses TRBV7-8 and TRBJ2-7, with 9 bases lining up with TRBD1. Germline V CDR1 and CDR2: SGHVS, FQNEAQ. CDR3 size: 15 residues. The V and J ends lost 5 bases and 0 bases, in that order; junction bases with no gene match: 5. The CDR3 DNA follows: TGTGCCAGCAGCCAAGGACAGGGGCCCTCCTACGAGCAGTACTTC. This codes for CASSQGQGPSYEQYF.

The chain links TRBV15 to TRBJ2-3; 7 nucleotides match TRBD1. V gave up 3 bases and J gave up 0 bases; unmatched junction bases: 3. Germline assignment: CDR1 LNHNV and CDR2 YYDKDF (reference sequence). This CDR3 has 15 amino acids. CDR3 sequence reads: CATSSWDSSTDTQYF. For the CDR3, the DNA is TGTGCCACCAGCAGTTGGGACAGTAGCACAGATACGCAGTATTTT.

The CDR3 region is CASSGAGTELYNEQFF. The DNA of the CDR3 is TGTGCCAGCAGTGGGGCCGGGACAGAGCTTTACAATGAGCAGTTCTTC. V is TRBV5-4 and J is TRBJ2-1; 7 bases match TRBD1. The junction had 12 bases not matched to a gene; V was cut back by 5 bases and J by 4 bases. This CDR3 has 16 amino acids. Germline V gene sequence: CDR1 SGHNT, CDR2 YYREEE (reference sequence).

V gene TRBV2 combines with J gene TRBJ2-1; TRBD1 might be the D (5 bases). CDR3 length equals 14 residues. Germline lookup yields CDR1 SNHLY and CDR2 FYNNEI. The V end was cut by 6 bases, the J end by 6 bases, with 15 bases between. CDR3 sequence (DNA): TGTGCCAGCAGAGACAGTTTATCGAGCAATGAGCAGTTCTTC. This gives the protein CASRDSLSSNEQFF.

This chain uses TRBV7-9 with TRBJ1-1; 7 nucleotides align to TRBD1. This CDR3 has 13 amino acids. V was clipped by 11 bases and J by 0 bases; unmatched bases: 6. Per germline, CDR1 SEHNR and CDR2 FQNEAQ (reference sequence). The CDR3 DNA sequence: TGTGCCCTAGACCAGGGGGTGAACACTGAAGCTTTCTTT. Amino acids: CALDQGVNTEAFF.

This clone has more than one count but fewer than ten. The CDR3 DNA reads as TGCGCCAGCAGCCAAGTATACGGGGACATATATTTT. As protein: CASSQVYGDIYF. This sequence joins TRBV4-1 and TRBJ1-3; D is unclear. V lost 1 base, J lost 12 bases, and 10 bases lay in between. CDR3 size: 12 residues. The germline V gene has CDR1 MGHRA and CDR2 YSYEKL.

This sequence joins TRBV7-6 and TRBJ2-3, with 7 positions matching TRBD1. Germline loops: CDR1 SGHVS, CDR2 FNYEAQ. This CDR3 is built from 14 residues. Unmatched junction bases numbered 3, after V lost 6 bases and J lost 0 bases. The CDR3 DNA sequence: TGTGCCAGCAGAACAGGGGTCAGCACAGATACGCAGTATTTT. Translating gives CASRTGVSTDTQYF.

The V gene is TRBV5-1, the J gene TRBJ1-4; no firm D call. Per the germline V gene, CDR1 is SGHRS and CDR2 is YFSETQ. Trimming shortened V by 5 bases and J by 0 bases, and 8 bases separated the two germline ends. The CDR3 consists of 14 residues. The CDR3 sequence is CASRGQATNEKLFF. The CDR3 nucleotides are TGCGCCAGCAGGGGCCAAGCAACTAATGAAAAACTGTTTTTT.

The CDR3 is CASSYRTGGSFSGANVLTF. In DNA form, the CDR3 reads TGTGCCAGCAGCTACCGGACAGGGGGCTCCTTCTCTGGGGCCAACGTCCTGACTTTC. The V gene is TRBV7-9, the J gene TRBJ2-6; 11 bases are a match to TRBD1. CDR3 length: 19 amino acids. Germline lookup yields CDR1 SEHNR and CDR2 FQNEAQ (reference sequence). V was clipped by 4 bases and J by 0 bases; unmatched bases: 8.

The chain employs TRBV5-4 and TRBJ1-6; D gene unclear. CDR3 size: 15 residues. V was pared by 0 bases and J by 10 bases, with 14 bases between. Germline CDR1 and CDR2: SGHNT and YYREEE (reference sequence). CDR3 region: CASSLVSGMGSPLHF. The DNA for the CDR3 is TGTGCCAGCAGCTTGGTTTCGGGGATGGGATCACCCCTCCACTTT.

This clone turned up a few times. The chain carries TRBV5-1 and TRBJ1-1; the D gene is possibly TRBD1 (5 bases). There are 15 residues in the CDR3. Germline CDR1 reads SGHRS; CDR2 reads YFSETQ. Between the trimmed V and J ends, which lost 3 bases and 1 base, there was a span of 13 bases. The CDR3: CASSSSGESNTEAFF. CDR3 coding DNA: TGCGCCAGCAGCTCCTCGGGGGAGTCGAACACTGAAGCTTTCTTT.

The CDR3 reads CASTVGRNTEAFF. In DNA, the CDR3 is TGTGCCAGTACCGTGGGGCGAAACACTGAAGCTTTCTTT. The chain recombines TRBV19 with TRBJ1-1, with a possible D match to TRBD1 (5 bases). CDR3 length: 13 amino acids. Germline V gene sequence: CDR1 LNHDA, CDR2 SQIVND (reference sequence). V lost 7 bases and J lost 2, with 11 bases in between.

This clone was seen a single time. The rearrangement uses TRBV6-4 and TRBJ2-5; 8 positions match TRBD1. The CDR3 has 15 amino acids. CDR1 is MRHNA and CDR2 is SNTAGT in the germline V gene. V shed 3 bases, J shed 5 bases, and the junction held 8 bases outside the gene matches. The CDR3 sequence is CASSEAGGASETQYF. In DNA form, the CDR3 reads TGTGCCAGCAGTGAGGCAGGGGGCGCTTCGGAGACCCAGTACTTC.

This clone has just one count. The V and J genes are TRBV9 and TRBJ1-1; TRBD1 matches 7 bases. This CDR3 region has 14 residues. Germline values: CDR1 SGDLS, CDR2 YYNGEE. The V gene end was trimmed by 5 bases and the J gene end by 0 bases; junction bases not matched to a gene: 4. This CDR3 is CASSTGEVNTEAFF. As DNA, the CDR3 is TGTGCCAGCAGTACAGGGGAGGTGAACACTGAAGCTTTCTTT. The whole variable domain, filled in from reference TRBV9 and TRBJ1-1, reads DSGVTQTPKHLITATGQRVTLRCSPRSGDLSVYWYQQSLDQGLQFLIQYYNGEERAKGNILERFSAQQFPDLHSELNLSSLELGDSALYFCASSTGEVNTEAFFGQGTRLTVV.

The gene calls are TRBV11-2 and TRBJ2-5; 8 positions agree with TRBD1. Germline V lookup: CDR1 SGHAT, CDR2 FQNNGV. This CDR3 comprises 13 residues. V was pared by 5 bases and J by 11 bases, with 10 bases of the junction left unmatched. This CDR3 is CASSPGQDIGQYF. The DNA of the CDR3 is TGTGCCAGCAGCCCGGGACAGGATATAGGGCAGTACTTC.

CDR3 coding DNA: TGTGCCAGCAGTTCCCCAGTCGACTACGAGCAGTACTTC. Translating gives CASSSPVDYEQYF. The chain has TRBV6-6 and TRBJ2-7; D gene unclear. CDR3 length equals 13 residues. The V end was cut by 4 bases, the J end by 3 bases, with 10 bases between. CDR1 and CDR2 from the germline V gene are MNHNY and SVGAGI (reference sequence).

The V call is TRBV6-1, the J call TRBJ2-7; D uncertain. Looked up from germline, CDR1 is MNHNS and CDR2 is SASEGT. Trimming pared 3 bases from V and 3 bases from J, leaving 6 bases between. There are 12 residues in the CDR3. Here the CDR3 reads CASSEASYEQYF. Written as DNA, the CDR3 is TGTGCCAGCAGTGAGGCAAGCTACGAGCAGTACTTC.

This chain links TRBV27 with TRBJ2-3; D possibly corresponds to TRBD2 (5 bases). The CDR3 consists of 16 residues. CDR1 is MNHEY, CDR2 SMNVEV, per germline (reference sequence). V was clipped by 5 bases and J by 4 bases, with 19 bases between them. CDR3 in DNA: TGTGCCAGCAGTCCTGGTATATTATCCGGGGCAGATACGCAGTATTTT. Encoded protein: CASSPGILSGADTQYF.